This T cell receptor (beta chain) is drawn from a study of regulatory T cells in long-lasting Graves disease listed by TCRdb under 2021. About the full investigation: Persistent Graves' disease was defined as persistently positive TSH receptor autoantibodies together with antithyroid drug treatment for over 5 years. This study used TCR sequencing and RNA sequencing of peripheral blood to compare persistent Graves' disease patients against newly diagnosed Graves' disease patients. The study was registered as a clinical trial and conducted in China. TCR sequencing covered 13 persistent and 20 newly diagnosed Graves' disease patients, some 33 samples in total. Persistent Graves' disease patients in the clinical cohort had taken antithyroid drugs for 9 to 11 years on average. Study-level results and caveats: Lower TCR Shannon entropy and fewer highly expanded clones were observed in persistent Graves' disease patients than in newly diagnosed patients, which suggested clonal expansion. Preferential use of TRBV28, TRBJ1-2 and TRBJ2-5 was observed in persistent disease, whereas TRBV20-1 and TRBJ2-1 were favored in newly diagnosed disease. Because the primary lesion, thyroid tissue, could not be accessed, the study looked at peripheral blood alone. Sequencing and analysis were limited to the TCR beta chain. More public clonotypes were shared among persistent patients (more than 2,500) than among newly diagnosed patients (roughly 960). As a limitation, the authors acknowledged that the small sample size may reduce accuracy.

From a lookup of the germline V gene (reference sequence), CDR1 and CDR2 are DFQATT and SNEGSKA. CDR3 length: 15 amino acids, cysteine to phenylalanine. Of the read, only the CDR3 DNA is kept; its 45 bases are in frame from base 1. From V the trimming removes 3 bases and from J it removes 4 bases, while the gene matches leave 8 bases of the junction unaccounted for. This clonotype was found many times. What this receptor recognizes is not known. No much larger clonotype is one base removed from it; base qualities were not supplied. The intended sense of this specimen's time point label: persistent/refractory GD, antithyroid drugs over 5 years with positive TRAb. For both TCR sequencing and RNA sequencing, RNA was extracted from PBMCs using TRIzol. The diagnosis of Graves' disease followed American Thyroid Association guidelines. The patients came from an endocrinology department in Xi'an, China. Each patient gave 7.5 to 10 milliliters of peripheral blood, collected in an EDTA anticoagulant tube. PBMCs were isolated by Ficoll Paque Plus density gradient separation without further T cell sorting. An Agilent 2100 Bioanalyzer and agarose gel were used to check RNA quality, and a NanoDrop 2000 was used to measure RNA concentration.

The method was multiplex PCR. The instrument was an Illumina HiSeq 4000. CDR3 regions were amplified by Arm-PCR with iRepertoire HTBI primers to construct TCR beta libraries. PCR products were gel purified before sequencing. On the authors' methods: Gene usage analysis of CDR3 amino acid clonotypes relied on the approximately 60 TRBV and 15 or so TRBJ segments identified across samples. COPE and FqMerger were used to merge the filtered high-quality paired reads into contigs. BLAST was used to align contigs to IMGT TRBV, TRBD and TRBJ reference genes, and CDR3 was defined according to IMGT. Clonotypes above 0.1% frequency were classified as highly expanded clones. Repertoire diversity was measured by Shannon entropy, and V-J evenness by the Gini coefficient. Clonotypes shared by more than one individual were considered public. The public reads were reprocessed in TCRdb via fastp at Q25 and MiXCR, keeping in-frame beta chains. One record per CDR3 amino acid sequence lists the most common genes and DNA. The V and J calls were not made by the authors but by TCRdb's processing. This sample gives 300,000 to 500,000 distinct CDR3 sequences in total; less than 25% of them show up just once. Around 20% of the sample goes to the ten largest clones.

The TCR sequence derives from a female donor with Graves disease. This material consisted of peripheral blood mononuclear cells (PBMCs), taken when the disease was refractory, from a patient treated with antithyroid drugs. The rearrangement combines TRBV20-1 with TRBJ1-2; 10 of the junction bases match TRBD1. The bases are TGCAGTGCTAGTTATCCGGGACAGGGGTCCTATGGCTACACCTTC. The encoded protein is CSASYPGQGSYGYTF.